This T cell receptor (beta chain) derives from a study of blood T cell repertoires in COVID-19. Study as a whole: From T cells, B-cell-depleted T cells, or PBMCs came the material, which was cDNA or gDNA.

The V gene's germline CDR1 is LNHDA and CDR2 SQIVND (reference sequence). V was shortened by 6 bases and J by 7 bases, with 19 bases between the two germline ends. CDR3 length equals 15 residues. The table lists this clone with a count of one. Per the authors' pipeline: Amplification with reference gene primers provided the estimates of nucleated cell counts. The assay was immunoSEQ multiplex PCR, and TCRdb's table has in-frame clones only and misses some. D and trimming come from the DNA, and the V and J calls and clone size come from that table. The sample has about 86,000 clones, approximately 88% seen once.

The V call is TRBV19, the J call TRBJ1-5; the D gene is possibly TRBD1 (5 bases). This sequence originates from a woman of 80 years or more with active or convalescent COVID-19. Sequenced sample: peripheral blood. CDR3 DNA: TGTGCCAGTAGGAGGGAGGGGAGGGGTGGACAGCCCCAGCATTTT. This translates into CASRREGRGGQPQHF.